The 8 T cell receptor beta chains given below trace back to one sample, sequenced in a study of blood T cell repertoires in COVID-19. TCRdb keeps only in-frame clones here, not all; method: immunoSEQ multiplex PCR. The sample contains about 380,000 clones, 88% of which appear only once. The sample consisted of PBMCs or T cells enriched from blood (not recorded which). The receptor source for this set is a woman aged 18-30 years who had recovered from COVID-19.

The V and J genes are TRBV6-5 and TRBJ1-5; 7 bases are shared with TRBD1. The V gene's germline CDR1 is MNHEY and CDR2 SVGAGI. With V trimmed by 7 bases and J by 1 base, 7 bases remained unmatched. This CDR3 comprises 15 residues. This CDR3 reads CASTPGGKSNQPQHF. The CDR3 DNA sequence: TGTGCCAGCACCCCAGGGGGGAAGAGCAATCAGCCCCAGCATTTT.

This chain connects TRBV4-1 to TRBJ1-2; 7 nucleotides line up with TRBD1. Trimming removed 1 base from V and 5 bases from J; junction bases left unmatched: 7. Germline CDR1 is MGHRA and CDR2 is YSYEKL. The CDR3 is 15 amino acids. The CDR3 nucleotides read TGCGCCAGCAGCCAAGGGACAGGTTACCTATATGGCTACACCTTC. Protein product: CASSQGTGYLYGYTF.

The chain employs TRBV6-2 or TRBV6-3 and TRBJ2-7, with 8 bases aligning to TRBD2. J lost 0 bases, V lost 0 bases, and 7 bases had no gene match. Looked up from germline, CDR1 is MNHEY and CDR2 is SVGEGT. The CDR3 sequence is 17 residues long. CDR3 sequence reads: CASSYSASGRSSYEQYF. In DNA form, the CDR3 reads TGTGCCAGCAGTTACTCGGCTAGCGGGCGGAGCTCCTACGAGCAGTACTTC.

This clone was counted a single time. The rearrangement uses TRBV5-1 and TRBJ1-6; D may be TRBD1 (6 bases). The CDR3 sequence is 15 residues long. Germline CDR1 reads SGHRS; CDR2 reads YFSETQ. Trimming left V 4 bases short and J 7 bases short, with 15 bases between. Here the CDR3 DNA reads TGCGCCAGCAGCGGCCCAGGGGTCCTCAATTCACCCCTCCACTTT. Translated, it gives CASSGPGVLNSPLHF.

The chain employs TRBV29-1 and TRBJ1-1; D may be TRBD1 (6 bases). The germline CDR1 and CDR2 sequences are SQVTM and ANQGSEA. The CDR3 extends over 13 amino acids. Deletions cut 7 bases from V and 0 bases from J, with 12 bases between. CDR3 bases: TGCAGCGCGGACAGCCAAATGAACACTGAAGCTTTCTTT. Protein product: CSADSQMNTEAFF.

This clone was seen only once. V is TRBV5-1 and J is TRBJ1-4; 9 bases map to TRBD1. CDR3 length equals 15 residues. The ends lost 4 bases at V and 7 bases at J; junction bases unmatched: 8. Germline CDR1 SGHRS, CDR2 YFSETQ. This chain's CDR3 is CASSAAGTGSEKLFF. The CDR3, as DNA: TGCGCCAGCAGCGCGGCCGGGACAGGGAGTGAAAAACTGTTTTTT. The entire variable domain, with the rest obtained from reference TRBV5-1 and TRBJ1-4, is as follows: KAGVTQTPRYLIKTRGQQVTLSCSPISGHRSVSWYQQTPGQGLQFLFEYFSETQRNKGNFPGRFSGRQFSNSRSEMNVSTLELGDSALYLCASSAAGTGSEKLFFGSGTQLSVL.

Comment on this clone: Additional DNA sequences in this sample encode the identical CDR3. The chain uses TRBV9 and TRBJ1-3; D not resolved. Germline lookup yields CDR1 SGDLS and CDR2 YYNGEE. V was pared by 0 bases and J by 2 bases, with 6 bases between. The length of the CDR3 is 14 residues. The CDR3: CASSVESAGNTIYF. The DNA for the CDR3 is TGTGCCAGCAGCGTAGAGAGTGCTGGAAACACCATATATTTT.

V and J are TRBV3-1 (or the pseudogene TRBV3-2) and TRBJ2-1, with a weak D call TRBD2 (6 bases). The CDR3 extends over 16 amino acids. With 1 base removed from V and 6 bases from J, the gap between germline ends came to 16 bases. The germline V gene encodes CDR1 LGHDT and CDR2 YNNKEL (reference sequence). CDR3 sequence reads: CASSQVLRLVANEQFF. In DNA, the CDR3 is TGTGCCAGCAGCCAAGTATTAAGACTAGTCGCCAATGAGCAGTTCTTC.